A selection of T cell receptor beta chains follows, all from one sample in a study of blood T cell repertoires in COVID-19. Repertoires were generated with immunoSEQ multiplex PCR, while TCRdb's copy carries only in-frame clones and drops some. The sample comprises around 130,000 clones, roughly 84% of which are singletons, and approximately 8.9% rests with the top ten. The specimen sequenced was peripheral blood. The receptors shown here come from a man aged 25-45 years with COVID-19, enrolled during active disease. CDR3s include the opening cysteine and the closing phenylalanine or tryptophan. Fields, in order: clone size, V gene, CDR3 length, D gene, J gene, CDR3 protein, CDR3 DNA. D genes are given only for firm matches. Size is omitted from some rows. Given values are once, few, many or a class for expanded clones.

>.|TRBV11-2|14|.|TRBJ1-2
CASSLAFQGRGSTF
TGTGCCAGCAGCTTAGCGTTTCAGGGAAGAGGCTCCACCTTC
>.|TRBV6-5|15|TRBD1|TRBJ1-6
CASTQGGSYNSPLHF
TGTGCCAGCACTCAGGGGGGCTCCTATAATTCACCCCTCCACTTT
>.|TRBV7-8|16|.|TRBJ1-3
CASSLVAARGGNTIYF
TGTGCCAGCAGCTTAGTGGCGGCCAGGGGAGGAAACACCATATATTTT
>few|TRBV28|15|TRBD1|TRBJ1-5
CASSLRGFSNQPQHF
TGTGCCAGCAGTCTCAGGGGGTTTAGCAATCAGCCCCAGCATTTT
>.|TRBV7-8|14|TRBD1|TRBJ2-7
CASSPRDRVYEQYF
TGTGCCAGCAGCCCCCGGGACAGGGTCTACGAGCAGTACTTC
>.|TRBV2|14|TRBD1|TRBJ1-1
CASAAPGGYTEAFF
TGTGCCAGCGCCGCCCCAGGGGGCTACACTGAAGCTTTCTTT
>.|TRBV4-2|16|.|TRBJ1-6
CASSQDGGPRHSPLHF
TGTGCCAGCAGCCAAGACGGGGGGCCGCGGCATTCACCCCTCCACTTT
>.|TRBV18|13|.|TRBJ2-3
CASSVPSSDTQYF
TGTGCCAGCTCAGTTCCTTCGTCAGATACGCAGTATTTT
>.|TRBV18|13|.|TRBJ1-1
CASSPQQGTEAFF
TGTGCCAGCTCACCCCAACAGGGCACTGAAGCTTTCTTT
>.|TRBV20-1|14|TRBD2|TRBJ2-1
CSARERGYYNEQFF
TGCAGTGCTCGTGAGCGGGGTTACTACAATGAGCAGTTCTTC
>.|TRBV29-1|13|TRBD1|TRBJ1-3
CSVGTGVGNTIYF
TGCAGCGTGGGGACAGGGGTTGGAAACACCATATATTTT
>.|TRBV4-3|15|.|TRBJ2-5
CASSHGGSDQETQYF
TGCGCCAGCAGCCACGGAGGTAGCGACCAAGAGACCCAGTACTTC
>.|TRBV27|13|.|TRBJ1-1
CASSPGQKTEAFF
TGTGCCAGCAGTCCAGGACAGAAAACTGAAGCTTTCTTT
>.|TRBV11-3|16|.|TRBJ2-3
CASRTHRGGRTDTQYF
TGTGCCAGCAGGACCCACAGGGGAGGACGCACAGATACGCAGTATTTT
>.|TRBV9|15|TRBD2|TRBJ2-7
CASSVAAGGPYEQYF
TGTGCCAGCAGCGTGGCAGCGGGAGGGCCCTACGAGCAGTACTTC
>.|TRBV3-1/TRBV3-2|18|TRBD2|TRBJ2-7
CASSHCFLTAGGPHEQYF
TGTGCCAGCAGCCATTGCTTTTTAACGGCGGGAGGGCCCCACGAGCAGTACTTC
>.|TRBV6-1|17|TRBD1|TRBJ2-4
CASSEFQGARTKNIQYF
TGTGCCAGCAGTGAATTTCAGGGGGCGCGAACCAAAAACATTCAGTACTTC
>.|TRBV6-5|15|.|TRBJ1-2
CASSTLVLTNYGYTF
TGTGCCAGCAGCACCTTAGTCCTCACTAACTATGGCTACACCTTC
>.|TRBV30|15|TRBD1|TRBJ2-3
CAWSVRAGGSDTQYF
TGTGCCTGGAGTGTACGGGCAGGGGGCTCAGATACGCAGTATTTT
>.|TRBV6-2/TRBV6-3|13|.|TRBJ2-3
CASSLFGTDTQYF
TGTGCCAGCAGCCTCTTCGGCACAGATACGCAGTATTTT
>.|TRBV10-2|16|.|TRBJ2-2
CASIVLVGGGTGELFF
TGCGCCAGCATCGTCCTCGTGGGAGGAGGAACCGGGGAGCTGTTTTTT
>.|TRBV28|13|TRBD1|TRBJ2-1
CASSGGTGGEQFF
TGTGCCAGCAGTGGGGGAACAGGGGGCGAGCAGTTCTTC
>.|TRBV19|15|TRBD1|TRBJ2-2
CASSTGGINTGELFF
TGTGCCTCCTCGACAGGGGGGATAAACACCGGGGAGCTGTTTTTT
>.|TRBV28|14|TRBD1|TRBJ1-2
CASSIIQGANGYTF
TGTGCCAGCAGTATCATTCAGGGGGCCAATGGCTACACCTTC
>.|TRBV20-1|10|.|TRBJ1-2
CSVPDFGYTF
TGCAGTGTCCCGGACTTTGGCTACACCTTC
>.|TRBV28|13|TRBD1|TRBJ2-7
CASRKTGNYEQYF
TGTGCCAGCAGAAAGACAGGGAACTACGAGCAGTACTTC
>.|TRBV6-5|14|.|TRBJ2-1
CASSLRQGRDEQFF
TGTGCCAGCAGTTTAAGACAGGGGAGGGATGAGCAGTTCTTC
>.|TRBV2|12|.|TRBJ1-5
CASSLNSQPQHF
TGTGCCAGCAGTCTAAATAGTCAGCCCCAGCATTTT
>.|TRBV24-1|11|.|TRBJ2-3
CATGGEDTQYF
TGTGCCACAGGGGGTGAAGATACGCAGTATTTT
>.|TRBV6-1|13|.|TRBJ2-5
CASSEEEQETQYF
TGTGCCAGCAGTGAAGAGGAGCAAGAGACCCAGTACTTC
>.|TRBV6-2/TRBV6-3|13|TRBD2|TRBJ2-7
CASSLAGGYEQYF
TGTGCCAGCAGCTTAGCGGGAGGCTACGAGCAGTACTTC
>.|TRBV27|13|TRBD2|TRBJ2-1
CASSSRGSEGQFF
TGTGCCAGCAGCTCGCGGGGGTCAGAGGGGCAGTTCTTC
>.|TRBV27|20|.|TRBJ2-5
CASSFSDPDSHQGGVGTQYF
TGTGCCAGCAGTTTTTCCGACCCGGACAGCCATCAGGGCGGTGTGGGGACCCAGTACTTC
>.|TRBV28|13|.|TRBJ2-5
CASSSSGIETQYF
.
>few|TRBV6-5|15|TRBD1|TRBJ2-3
CASSPGGSNTDTQYF
TGTGCCAGCAGCCCAGGGGGTAGCAACACAGATACGCAGTATTTT
>.|TRBV19|15|.|TRBJ2-4
CASSMKGLAKNIQYF
TGTGCCAGTAGTATGAAGGGGTTGGCCAAAAACATTCAGTACTTC
>.|TRBV28|13|.|TRBJ1-1
CASTSRGGAEAFF
TGTGCCAGCACCTCGAGGGGGGGCGCTGAAGCTTTCTTT
>.|TRBV15|20|TRBD2|TRBJ2-4
CATSRGLYSGGTLAKNIQYF
TGTGCCACCAGCAGAGGCTTGTATAGCGGGGGAACCTTAGCCAAAAACATTCAGTACTTC
>.|TRBV10-1|14|.|TRBJ2-2
CASSAQGSTGELFF
TGCGCCAGCAGTGCACAGGGAAGCACCGGGGAGCTGTTTTTT
>.|TRBV25-1|14|.|TRBJ1-2
CASSDAGRGGGYTF
TGTGCCAGCAGTGACGCAGGGCGCGGCGGTGGCTACACCTTC
>.|TRBV9|15|TRBD1|TRBJ2-1
CASSVVNRGRNEQFF
TGTGCCAGCAGCGTAGTGAACAGGGGGCGCAATGAGCAGTTCTTC
>.|TRBV6-6|11|.|TRBJ2-3
CASSSGDTQYF
TGTGCCAGCAGTTCCGGAGATACGCAGTATTTT
>.|TRBV5-1|16|TRBD1|TRBJ2-7
CASSLKPGQGAGEQYF
TGCGCCAGCAGCTTGAAGCCGGGACAGGGGGCGGGAGAGCAGTACTTC
>few|TRBV28|13|.|TRBJ2-1
CASGGFVLNEQFF
TGTGCCAGTGGGGGGTTCGTACTTAATGAGCAGTTCTTC
>.|TRBV4-2|14|.|TRBJ1-1
CASSLRQMNTEAFF
TGTGCCAGCAGCCTCAGACAAATGAACACTGAAGCTTTCTTT
>.|TRBV30|12|.|TRBJ2-7
CAWGGRGLEQYF
TGTGCCTGGGGAGGGAGGGGGCTCGAGCAGTACTTC
>.|TRBV28|17|.|TRBJ1-3
CASSLRRQTRSGNTIYF
TGTGCCAGCAGTTTACGGAGACAGACTAGGTCTGGAAACACCATATATTTT
>.|TRBV7-7|13|.|TRBJ2-3
CASSLVSRDTQYF
TGTGCTAGCAGCTTAGTGTCGCGAGATACGCAGTATTTT
>once|TRBV6-5|14|.|TRBJ1-2
CASSTGHLDYGYTF
TGTGCCAGCAGTACAGGTCATCTAGACTATGGCTACACCTTC